Presented here are 3 T cell receptor beta chains from one specimen sequenced in a study of blood T cell repertoires in COVID-19. Clones were sequenced by immunoSEQ multiplex PCR, and TCRdb holds only the in-frame ones, with some missing. This table holds approximately 130,000 clones, 83% found once. The material sequenced was peripheral blood. The receptors shown here come from a man older than 75 with active or convalescent COVID-19.

This chain joins TRBV4-3 and TRBJ2-1; 8 bases match TRBD1. The CDR3 is made up of 14 amino acids. J lost 4 bases, V lost 3 bases, and 2 bases had no gene match. CDR1 LGHNA and CDR2 YSLEER come from the germline V gene. CDR3 residues: CASSQRTGYNEQFF. Written as DNA, the CDR3 is TGCGCCAGCAGCCAGAGGACAGGGTACAATGAGCAGTTCTTC.

The chain links TRBV19 to TRBJ2-5; 8 bases are shared with TRBD1. J gave up 5 bases and V 5 bases, and 10 bases lay outside the gene matches. The CDR3 runs 15 residues. CDR1 LNHDA and CDR2 SQIVND come from the germline V gene (reference sequence). The DNA for the CDR3 is TGTGCCAGTAGTCCTCGGACAGGGTTTGGGGAGACCCAGTACTTC. Translation gives CASSPRTGFGETQYF.

In nucleotides, the CDR3 is TGTGCCAGCAGCTTGGGACAGAGCTCCTACAATGAGCAGTTCTTC. Translation: CASSLGQSSYNEQFF. V usage is TRBV5-5 and J usage is TRBJ2-1; a possible D gene is TRBD1 (5 bases). This CDR3 is built from 15 residues. Per the germline V gene, CDR1 is SGHKS and CDR2 is YYEKEE (reference sequence). Trimming removed 0 bases from V and 0 bases from J, with 7 bases in between.